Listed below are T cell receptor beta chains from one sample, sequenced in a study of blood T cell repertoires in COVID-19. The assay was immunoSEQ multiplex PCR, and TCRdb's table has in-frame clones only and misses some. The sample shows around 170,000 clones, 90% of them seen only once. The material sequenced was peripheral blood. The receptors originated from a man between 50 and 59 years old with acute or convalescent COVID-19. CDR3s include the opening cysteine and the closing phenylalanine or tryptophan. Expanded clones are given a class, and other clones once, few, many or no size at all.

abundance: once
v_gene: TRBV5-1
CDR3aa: CASSLGGSDYNEQFF

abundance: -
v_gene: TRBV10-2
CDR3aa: CANRDIANTGELFF

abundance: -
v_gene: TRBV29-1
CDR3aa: CSGPGQGYNEQFF

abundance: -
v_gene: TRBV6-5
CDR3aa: CASSAGQTSNQPQHF

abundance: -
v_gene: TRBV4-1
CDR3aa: CASSQVTGNSGNTIYF

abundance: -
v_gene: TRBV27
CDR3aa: CASSLFNYNEQFF

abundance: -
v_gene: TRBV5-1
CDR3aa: CASSLRVGGTPSYEQYF

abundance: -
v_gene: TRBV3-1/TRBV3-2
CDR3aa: CASRDQGGDYGYTF

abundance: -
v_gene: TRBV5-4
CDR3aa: CASSGRQGRDYEQYF

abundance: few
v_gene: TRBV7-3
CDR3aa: CASSPNPGQQETQYF

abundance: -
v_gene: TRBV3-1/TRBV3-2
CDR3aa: CASAGHAGTGDMRETQYF

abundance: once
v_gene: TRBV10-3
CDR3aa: CAISGPRQGVKEYGYTF

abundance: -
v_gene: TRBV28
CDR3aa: CASSLHLLAGAHEQYF

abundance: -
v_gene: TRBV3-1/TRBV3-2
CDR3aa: CASSQFAGNTEAFF

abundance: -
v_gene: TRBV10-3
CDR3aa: CAISEPPGEKLFF

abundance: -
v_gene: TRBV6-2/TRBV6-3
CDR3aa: CASSFLFSGNTIYF

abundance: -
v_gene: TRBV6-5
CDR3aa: CASSYVPGGTEAFF

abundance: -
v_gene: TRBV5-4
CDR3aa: CASSVGLAGGRGGFF

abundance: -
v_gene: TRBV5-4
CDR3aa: CASRAGQGPYGYTF

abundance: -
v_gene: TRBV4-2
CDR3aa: CASSKGVAGGQDTQYF

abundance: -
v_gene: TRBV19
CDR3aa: CASSEGRPKNIQYF

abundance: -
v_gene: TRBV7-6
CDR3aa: CASSLVAQETQYF

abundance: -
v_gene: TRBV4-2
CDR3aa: CASSQDLADYGYTF

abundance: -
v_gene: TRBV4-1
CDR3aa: CASSQTGGSYNEQFF

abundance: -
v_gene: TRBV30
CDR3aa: CAWSASGGGWRNQPQHF

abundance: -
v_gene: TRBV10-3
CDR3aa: CAISESSTGGAFF

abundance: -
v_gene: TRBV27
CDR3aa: CASSLTPGTGRSPLHF

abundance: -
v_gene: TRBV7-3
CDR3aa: CASSPTGQSFYGYTF

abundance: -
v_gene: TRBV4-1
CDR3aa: CASSQVEAGATNTGELFF

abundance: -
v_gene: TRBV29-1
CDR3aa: CSVEDRNYGYTF

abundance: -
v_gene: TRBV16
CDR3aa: CASSQGSRREQYF

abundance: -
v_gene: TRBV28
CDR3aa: CASSSGWGQGDTEAFF

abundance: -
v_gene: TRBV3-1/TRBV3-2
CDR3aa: CASSQIGTGATEAFF

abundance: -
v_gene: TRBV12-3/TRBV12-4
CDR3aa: CASSLRVADTQYF

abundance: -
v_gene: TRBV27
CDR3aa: CASRQNRGSYTF

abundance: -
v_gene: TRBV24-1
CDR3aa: CATSDLMGAGGPSGEQFF

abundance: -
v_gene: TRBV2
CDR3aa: CASSVQGPGQPQHF

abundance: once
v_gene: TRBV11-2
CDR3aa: CASSPYGGTSTGELFF

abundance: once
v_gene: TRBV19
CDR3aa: CASSPGSGDTQYF

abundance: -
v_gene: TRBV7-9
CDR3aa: CASSYWGTSGSPQETQYF

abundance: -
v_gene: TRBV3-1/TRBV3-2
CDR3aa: CASSGLNEKLFF

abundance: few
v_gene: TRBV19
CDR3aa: CASGRGRETQYF

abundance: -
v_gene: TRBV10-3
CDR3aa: CAISRTGPNTEAFF

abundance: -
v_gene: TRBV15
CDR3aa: CATSRRGGTNYGYTF

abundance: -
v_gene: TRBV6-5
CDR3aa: CASNRGERGYEQYF

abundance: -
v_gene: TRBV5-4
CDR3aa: CASSSGGGTNTGELFF

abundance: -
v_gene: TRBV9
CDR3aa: CASSKHGTGDYTF

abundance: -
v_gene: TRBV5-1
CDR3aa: CASTPSGFSYEQYF

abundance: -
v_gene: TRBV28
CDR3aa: CASSLSDTGSSPLHF

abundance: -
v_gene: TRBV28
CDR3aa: CASKGGQHNEKLFF

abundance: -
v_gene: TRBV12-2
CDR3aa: CASRLESLAALNSYEQYF

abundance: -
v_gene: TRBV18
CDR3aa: CASSMYRGQSYNEQFF

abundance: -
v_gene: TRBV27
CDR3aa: CASSSSGSFHEQYF

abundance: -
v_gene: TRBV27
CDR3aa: CASSPTGQVTRALHF

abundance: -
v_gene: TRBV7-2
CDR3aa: CASSFTSGRSSDTQYF

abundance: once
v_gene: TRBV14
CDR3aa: CASSQRTGFDNEQFF

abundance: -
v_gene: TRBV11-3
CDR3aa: CASSRDGYNEQFF